This TCR beta chain was sequenced for a study of blood T cell repertoires in COVID-19. Study as a whole: Sources were T cells, B-cell-depleted T cells, or PBMCs; the material itself was cDNA or gDNA.

Assay used: immunoSEQ multiplex PCR; TCRdb lists only in-frame clones, some missing. The sample holds around 250,000 clones, more than 80% seen once. The V end was cut by 5 bases, the J end by 1 base, with 27 bases between. Germline V CDR1 and CDR2: SGHAT, FQNNGV. This CDR3 comprises 19 residues. The sequence came from a man younger than 40 who had recovered from COVID-19. The specimen sequenced was peripheral blood. The gene calls are TRBV11-2 and TRBJ2-7; tentatively, D is TRBD2 (6 bases). The chain's CDR3 is CASSRTGRGTPWLSYEQYF. The CDR3 region has the DNA TGTGCCAGCAGCCGGACGGGCCGAGGGACTCCGTGGTTATCCTACGAGCAGTACTTC.